The 21 T cell receptor beta chains below come from one sample, sequenced in a study of Tregs in tolerant kidney transplant recipients. TCRdb's copy holds only in-frame clones and misses some; the assay was immunoSEQ multiplex PCR. The data show 20,000 to 25,000 clones, 81% seen once. Recipients received nonmyeloablative bone marrow transplants from related graft donors, with transient mixed chimerism. The sequencing used CD8+ T cells from blood (PBMCs), collected 6 months after the transplant. These receptors were obtained from a human patient who received a combined kidney and bone marrow transplant. Some T cells may have come from the graft donor.

The chain links TRBV27 to TRBJ2-7, with 7 bases matching TRBD1. This CDR3 is 13 amino acids long. Unmatched junction bases numbered 8, after V lost 5 bases and J lost 7 bases. Germline-derived CDR1 and CDR2 are MNHEY and SMNVEV (reference sequence). The CDR3 here is CASSHRGRNEQYF. The CDR3 coding sequence is TGTGCCAGCAGTCACAGGGGTCGGAATGAGCAGTACTTC.

V and J are TRBV30 and TRBJ2-4; TRBD2 matches at 13 bases. The germline gives CDR1 GTSNPN, CDR2 SVGIG (reference sequence). This CDR3 region has 15 residues. The trim removed 5 bases at V and 1 base at J, leaving 2 bases unmatched. The CDR3 DNA reads TGTGCCTGGGGGGGACTAGCGGGGGCCAAAAACATTCAGTACTTC. Protein: CAWGGLAGAKNIQYF.

This clone is labeled as large. The genes are TRBV7-3 and TRBJ2-1, with D perhaps matching TRBD2 (5 bases). The CDR3 loop spans 14 amino acids. Per the germline V gene, CDR1 is SGHTA and CDR2 is FQGTGA. The V end lost 2 bases, the J end lost 5 bases, and 10 bases lay between the germline ends. The CDR3 DNA reads as TGTGCCAGCAGCTTAGGCGGGTCCCACAATGAGCAGTTCTTC. Its translation is CASSLGGSHNEQFF.

The rearrangement uses TRBV7-9 and TRBJ1-6; no clear D. CDR3 size: 12 residues. CDR1 SEHNR and CDR2 FQNEAQ come from the germline V gene (reference sequence). Trimming took 5 bases from V and 11 from J, leaving 10 bases between them. The DNA for the CDR3 is TGTGCCAGCAGCCCTGGGCCCACACCCCTCCACTTT. Protein: CASSPGPTPLHF.

To note about this clone: Distinct nucleotide sequences in the sample also encode this CDR3. The chain combines TRBV19 with TRBJ1-6; the match to TRBD1 covers 11 bases. Germline V gives CDR1 LNHDA, CDR2 SQIVND (reference sequence). The CDR3 is 15 residues long. Trimming took 6 bases from V and 7 from J; bases not matched to a gene: 5. For the CDR3, the DNA is TGTGCCAGTAGCGTAGGGACAGGGGGAAATTCACCCCTCCACTTT. Translated: CASSVGTGGNSPLHF.

The J gene is TRBJ2-1, the V gene TRBV10-2, with TRBD2 matching 10 bases. Germline V gene sequence: CDR1 WSHSY, CDR2 SAAADI. This CDR3 is 15 amino acids long. After removal of 0 bases from V and 7 bases from J, the junction contained 3 bases not matched to a gene. The CDR3 region is CASSESRAGGNEQFF. CDR3 in DNA: TGCGCCAGCAGTGAGTCCCGAGCGGGGGGGAATGAGCAGTTCTTC.

The chain carries TRBV30 and TRBJ1-1, with D unclear. Germline V lookup: CDR1 GTSNPN, CDR2 SVGIG (reference sequence). The CDR3 has 14 amino acids. V lost 6 bases, J lost 2 bases, and 16 bases lay in between. In DNA, the CDR3 is TGTGCCTGTAGCCCGACGGGGTCCAACACTGAAGCTTTCTTT. Its protein is CACSPTGSNTEAFF.

The J gene is TRBJ2-5, the V gene TRBV7-8; D not resolved. CDR3 size: 16 residues. Germline V gene sequence: CDR1 SGHVS, CDR2 FQNEAQ. Trimming stripped 5 bases from V and 3 bases from J, with 19 bases between. The CDR3 sequence: CASSPHPGPREETQYF. The CDR3 region has the DNA TGTGCCAGCAGCCCCCACCCCGGTCCCCGGGAAGAGACCCAGTACTTC.

The chain couples TRBV10-2 to TRBJ1-4; tentatively, D is TRBD1 (6 bases). Germline V lookup: CDR1 WSHSY, CDR2 SAAADI. CDR3 length equals 14 residues. Between the trimmed V and J ends, which lost 10 bases and 8 bases, there was a span of 20 bases. DNA of the CDR3: TGCGCCACCTCGACAGGTTTTGAAAGCGAAAAACTGTTTTTT. It codes for CATSTGFESEKLFF.

The chain employs TRBV27 and TRBJ1-1, with a possible D match to TRBD1 (5 bases). Germline assignment: CDR1 MNHEY and CDR2 SMNVEV (reference sequence). The CDR3 is made up of 15 amino acids. Trimming took off 6 bases at V and 1 base at J, with 15 bases between the two ends. CDR3 nucleotide sequence: TGTGCCAGCAGGCGGTTTTCAGGGCCGAACACTGAAGCTTTCTTT. This sequence encodes CASRRFSGPNTEAFF.

J is TRBJ2-7 and V is TRBV6-5, with TRBD2 identical over 7 bases. The CDR3 length is 14 residues. The trim removed 3 bases at V and 9 bases at J, leaving 11 bases unmatched. Per the germline V gene, CDR1 is MNHEY and CDR2 is SVGAGI. The CDR3 spells CASSYGSQRGRQYF. In nucleotides, the CDR3 is TGTGCCAGCAGTTATGGGAGCCAGCGGGGCAGGCAGTACTTC.

V usage is TRBV28 and J usage is TRBJ2-5; 7 bases match TRBD1. The J call could be wrong; TRBJ2-7 is a better fit for the DNA end. Germline loops: CDR1 MDHEN, CDR2 SYDVKM. CDR3 length: 13 residues. The chain's CDR3 is CASSLTGVYEQYF. CDR3 DNA: TGTGCCAGCAGTTTAACAGGGGTTTACGAGCAGTACTTC.

There are a few counts of this clone. V gene TRBV28 combines with J gene TRBJ2-7; D is unclear. V dropped 4 bases and J dropped 3 bases, with 4 bases sitting between them. CDR3 size: 11 residues. Germline lookup yields CDR1 MDHEN and CDR2 SYDVKM. CDR3 nucleotides: TGTGCCAGCAGTTCTGTCTACGAGCAGTACTTC. Amino acid sequence: CASSSVYEQYF.

The chain has TRBV18 and TRBJ1-2; 9 bases are shared with TRBD1. Germline assignment: CDR1 KGHSH and CDR2 LQKENI. The CDR3 is 15 residues long. J was trimmed by 2 bases and V by 6 bases; bases with no gene match: 7. The CDR3 coding sequence is TGTGCCAGCTCGGAGACAGGGGGGTTGAACTATGGCTACACCTTC. Translating gives CASSETGGLNYGYTF. The full variable domain, with the rest looked up from reference TRBV18 and TRBJ1-2, is NAGVMQNPRHLVRRRGQEARLRCSPMKGHSHVYWYRQLPEEGLKFMVYLQKENIIDESGMPKERFSAEFPKEGPSILRIQQVVRGDSAAYFCASSETGGLNYGYTFGSGTRLTVV.

The V gene is TRBV6-1, the J gene TRBJ2-3; weak D call: TRBD2 (6 bases). CDR3 length: 15 residues. CDR1 and CDR2 (germline): MNHNS, SASEGT. The V end lost 7 bases, the J end lost 3 bases, and 17 bases lay between the germline ends. The CDR3 reads CASTGVLGWTDTQYF. CDR3 sequence (DNA): TGTGCCAGCACGGGGGTTCTCGGGTGGACAGATACGCAGTATTTT.

The genes are TRBV7-9 and TRBJ1-2; D may be TRBD1 (5 bases). Germline V lookup: CDR1 SEHNR, CDR2 FQNEAQ (reference sequence). This CDR3 has 19 residues. The V gene lost 1 base and the J gene lost 4 bases, with 25 bases spanning the gap. CDR3 residues: CASSLVGGGVPRYGYGYTF. CDR3 nucleotide sequence: TGTGCCAGCAGCTTAGTTGGGGGAGGGGTCCCGCGCTATGGCTATGGCTACACCTTC.

The chain joins TRBV7-9 to TRBJ2-1, with D possibly TRBD1 on 5 matching bases. CDR1 SEHNR and CDR2 FQNEAQ come from the germline V gene (reference sequence). The CDR3 is 16 residues long. V gave up 3 bases and J gave up 4 bases, with 16 bases separating them. CDR3 in DNA: TGTGCCAGCAGCTTGATCCAGGGCGAAGGATACAATGAGCAGTTCTTC. Amino acid sequence: CASSLIQGEGYNEQFF.

The J gene is TRBJ2-1, the V gene TRBV7-6, with 10 positions matching TRBD2. The CDR3 has 15 residues. Germline CDR1 is SGHVS and CDR2 is FNYEAQ. J lost 3 bases, V lost 5 bases, and 4 bases had no gene match. The CDR3 here is CASSLLAGNYNEQFF. CDR3 nucleotide sequence: TGTGCCAGCAGCCTACTAGCGGGGAACTACAATGAGCAGTTCTTC.

The CDR3 protein is CASSYYRGTDTQYF. CDR3 DNA sequence: TGTGCCAGCAGTTACTACAGGGGGACAGATACGCAGTATTTT. V and J are TRBV6-6 and TRBJ2-3; the match to TRBD1 covers 8 bases. The germline gives CDR1 MNHNY, CDR2 SVGAGI (reference sequence). This CDR3 has 14 amino acids. Trimming at V came to 1 base and at J to 3 bases, leaving 0 bases not matched to a gene.

The chain joins TRBV9 to TRBJ2-1; TRBD1 matches 9 bases. Per the germline V gene, CDR1 is SGDLS and CDR2 is YYNGEE. The trim removed 3 bases at V and 1 base at J, leaving 8 bases unmatched. CDR3 length: 17 amino acids. CDR3 sequence: CASSAVPGQGSYNEQFF. CDR3 nucleotide sequence: TGTGCCAGCAGCGCAGTCCCGGGACAGGGATCCTACAATGAGCAGTTCTTC.

The genes are TRBV7-9 and TRBJ2-2; D is perhaps TRBD2 (5 bases). CDR3 length: 16 amino acids. The germline CDR1 and CDR2 sequences are SEHNR and FQNEAQ (reference sequence). V shed 1 base and J shed 3 bases, with 12 bases lying between them. This CDR3 reads CASSLGTGRYTGELFF. The CDR3 DNA is TGTGCCAGCAGCTTAGGCACGGGAAGGTACACCGGGGAGCTGTTTTTT. Drawing the rest from reference TRBV7-9 and TRBJ2-2, the complete variable domain is DTGVSQNPRHKITKRGQNVTFRCDPISEHNRLYWYRQTLGQGPEFLTYFQNEAQLEKSRLLSDRFSAERPKGSFSTLEIQRTEQGDSAMYLCASSLGTGRYTGELFFGEGSRLTVL.